The 5 T cell receptor beta chains listed next were all sequenced from one sample in a study of blood T cell repertoires in COVID-19 (dated by TCRdb to 2018 to 2020). Library creation used the immunoSEQ multiplex PCR assay. The source is immuneACCESS, and TCRdb retained only in-frame sequences with V and J called. Part of the clones is not carried over; for the studies checked, unresolved V genes explain less than half of this, and the remainder is unexplained. The sample profile shows 16,000 or so clones; approximately 86% of them were found once. The top ten clones comprise about an eighth of the sample. Sequencing was performed on peripheral blood. These TCRs come from a human donor in a cohort sampled during active COVID-19.

The gene calls are TRBV6-5 and TRBJ1-1, with D perhaps matching TRBD1 (5 bases). The germline V and J ends were trimmed by 4 bases and 1 base, with 13 bases remaining between them. Germline CDR1 MNHEY, CDR2 SVGAGI. The CDR3 runs 15 residues. The CDR3 nucleotides are TGTGCCAGCAGTTCCTTTGTGGGGGGGAACACTGAAGCTTTCTTT. Amino acid sequence: CASSSFVGGNTEAFF.

This clone was recorded once. V and J are TRBV4-3 and TRBJ1-4; D is uncertain. The CDR3 is made up of 16 amino acids. The V and J ends lost 0 bases and 6 bases respectively, with 14 bases between them. Germline assignment: CDR1 LGHNA and CDR2 YSLEER. For the CDR3, the DNA is TGCGCCAGCAGCCAAGAATGGCCGGGCGGGGATGAAAAACTGTTTTTT. Its protein product is CASSQEWPGGDEKLFF.

This clone appeared a single time. The chain joins TRBV5-1 to TRBJ2-1, with a possible D match to TRBD1 (5 bases). The V end lost 2 bases, the J end lost 0 bases, and 9 bases lay between the germline ends. In germline, CDR1 is SGHRS, CDR2 YFSETQ. This CDR3 contains 15 residues. Here the CDR3 DNA reads TGCGCCAGCAGCTTAGGCACAGGCTCCTACAATGAGCAGTTCTTC. It codes for CASSLGTGSYNEQFF.

This clone is a singleton in its sample. The chain couples TRBV7-9 to TRBJ1-4, with 7 bases fitting TRBD1. In germline, CDR1 is SEHNR, CDR2 FQNEAQ (reference sequence). The CDR3 extends over 16 amino acids. J lost 7 bases, V lost 2 bases, and 10 bases had no gene match. The CDR3 here is CASSLRAGQRIEKLFF. The CDR3 region has the DNA TGTGCCAGCAGCTTAAGGGCGGGACAGAGGATTGAAAAACTGTTTTTT.

The gene calls are TRBV7-2 and TRBJ1-5; 8 nucleotides line up with TRBD1. Germline CDR1 SGHTA, CDR2 FQGNSA. The length of the CDR3 is 15 residues. The V gene end was trimmed by 6 bases and the J gene end by 5 bases; junction bases not matched to a gene: 9. The CDR3 nucleotides read TGTGCCAGCAGTTCATTCGGACAGGGAGATCAGCCCCAGCATTTT. Its translation is CASSSFGQGDQPQHF.